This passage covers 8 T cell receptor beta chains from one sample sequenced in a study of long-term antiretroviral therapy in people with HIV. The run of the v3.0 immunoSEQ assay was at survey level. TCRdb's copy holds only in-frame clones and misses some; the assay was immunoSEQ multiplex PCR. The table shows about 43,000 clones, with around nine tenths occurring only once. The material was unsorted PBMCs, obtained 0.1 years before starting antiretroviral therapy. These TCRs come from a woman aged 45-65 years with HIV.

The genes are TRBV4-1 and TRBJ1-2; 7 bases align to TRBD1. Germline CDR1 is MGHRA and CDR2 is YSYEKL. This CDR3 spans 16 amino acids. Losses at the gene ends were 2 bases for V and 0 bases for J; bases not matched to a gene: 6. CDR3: CASSQLFDRANYGYTF. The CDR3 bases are TGCGCCAGCAGCCAATTATTCGACAGGGCTAACTATGGCTACACCTTC.

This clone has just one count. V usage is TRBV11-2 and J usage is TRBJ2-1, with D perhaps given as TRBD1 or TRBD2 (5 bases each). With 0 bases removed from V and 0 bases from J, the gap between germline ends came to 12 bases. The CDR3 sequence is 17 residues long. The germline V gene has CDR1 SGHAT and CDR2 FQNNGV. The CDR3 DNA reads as TGTGCCAGCAGCTTAGAAGATGGGGACCTCTCCTACAATGAGCAGTTCTTC. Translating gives CASSLEDGDLSYNEQFF.

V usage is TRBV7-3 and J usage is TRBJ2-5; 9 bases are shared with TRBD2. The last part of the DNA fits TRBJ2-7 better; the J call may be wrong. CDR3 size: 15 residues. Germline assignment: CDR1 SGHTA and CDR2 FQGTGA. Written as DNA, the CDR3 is TGTGCCAGCAGCCCTACGACTAGCGGCTTGTACGAGCAGTACTTC. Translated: CASSPTTSGLYEQYF.

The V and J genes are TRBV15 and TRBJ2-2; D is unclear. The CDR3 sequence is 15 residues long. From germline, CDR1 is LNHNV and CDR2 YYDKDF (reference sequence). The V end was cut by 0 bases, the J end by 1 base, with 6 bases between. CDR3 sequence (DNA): TGTGCCACCAGCAGAGATTACTGGAACACCGGGGAGCTGTTTTTT. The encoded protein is CATSRDYWNTGELFF.

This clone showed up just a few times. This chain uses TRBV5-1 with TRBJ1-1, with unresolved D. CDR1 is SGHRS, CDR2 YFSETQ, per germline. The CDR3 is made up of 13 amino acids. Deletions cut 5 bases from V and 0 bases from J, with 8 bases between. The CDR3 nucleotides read TGCGCCAGCAGGGCCCGGCTGAACACTGAAGCTTTCTTT. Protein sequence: CASRARLNTEAFF.

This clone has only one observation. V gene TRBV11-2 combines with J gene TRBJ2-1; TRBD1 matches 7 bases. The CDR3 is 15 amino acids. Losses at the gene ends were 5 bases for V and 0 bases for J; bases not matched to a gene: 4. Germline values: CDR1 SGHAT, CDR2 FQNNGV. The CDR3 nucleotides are TGTGCCAGCAGCCCCGGGACAGCCTCCTACAATGAGCAGTTCTTC. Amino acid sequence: CASSPGTASYNEQFF.

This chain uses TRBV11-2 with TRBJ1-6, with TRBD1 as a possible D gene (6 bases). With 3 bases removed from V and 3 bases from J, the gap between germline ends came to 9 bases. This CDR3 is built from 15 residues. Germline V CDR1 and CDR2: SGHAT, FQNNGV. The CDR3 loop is CASSFTGIYNSPLHF. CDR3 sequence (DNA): TGTGCCAGCAGCTTTACAGGGATCTATAATTCACCCCTCCACTTT.

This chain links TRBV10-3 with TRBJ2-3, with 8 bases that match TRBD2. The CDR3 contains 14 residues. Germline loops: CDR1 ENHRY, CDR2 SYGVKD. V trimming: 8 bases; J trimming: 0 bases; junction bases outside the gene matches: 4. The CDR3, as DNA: TGTGCCATCCGGGAGGGGCTGAGCACAGATACGCAGTATTTT. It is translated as CAIREGLSTDTQYF.